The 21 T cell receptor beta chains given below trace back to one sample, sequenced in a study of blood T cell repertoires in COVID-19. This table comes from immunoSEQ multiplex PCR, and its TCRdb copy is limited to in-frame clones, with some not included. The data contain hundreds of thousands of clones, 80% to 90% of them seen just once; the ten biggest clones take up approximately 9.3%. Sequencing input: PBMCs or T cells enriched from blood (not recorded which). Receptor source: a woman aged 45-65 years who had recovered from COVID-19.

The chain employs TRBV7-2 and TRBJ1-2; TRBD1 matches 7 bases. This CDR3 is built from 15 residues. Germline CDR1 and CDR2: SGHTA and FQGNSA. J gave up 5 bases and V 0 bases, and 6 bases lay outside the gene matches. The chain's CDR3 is CASSLAADRTYGYTF. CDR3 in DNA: TGTGCCAGCAGCTTAGCGGCGGACAGGACATATGGCTACACCTTC.

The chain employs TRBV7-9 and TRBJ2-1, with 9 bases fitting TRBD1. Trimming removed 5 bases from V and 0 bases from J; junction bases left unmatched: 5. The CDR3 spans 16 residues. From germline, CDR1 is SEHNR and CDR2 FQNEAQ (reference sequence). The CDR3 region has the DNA TGTGCCAGCAGCCCCGGACAGGGGAGCTCCTACAATGAGCAGTTCTTC. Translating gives CASSPGQGSSYNEQFF.

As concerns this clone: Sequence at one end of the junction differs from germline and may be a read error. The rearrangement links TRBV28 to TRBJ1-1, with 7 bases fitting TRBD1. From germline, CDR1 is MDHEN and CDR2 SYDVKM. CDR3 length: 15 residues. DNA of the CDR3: TGTGCCAGCAGCTTATCAGGGGGTCCGGGGACTGAAGCTTTCTTT. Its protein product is CASSLSGGPGTEAFF.

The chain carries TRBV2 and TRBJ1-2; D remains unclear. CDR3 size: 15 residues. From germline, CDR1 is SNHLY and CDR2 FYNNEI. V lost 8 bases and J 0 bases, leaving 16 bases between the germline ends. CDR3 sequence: CASVGDPAANYGYTF. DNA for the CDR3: TGTGCCAGCGTCGGGGATCCGGCCGCTAACTATGGCTACACCTTC.

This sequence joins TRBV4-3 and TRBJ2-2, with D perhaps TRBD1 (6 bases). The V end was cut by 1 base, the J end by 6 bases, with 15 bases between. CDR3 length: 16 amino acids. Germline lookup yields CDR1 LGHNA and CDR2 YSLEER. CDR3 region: CASSQGYWGHAGELFF. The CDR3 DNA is TGCGCCAGCAGCCAAGGTTACTGGGGGCACGCCGGGGAGCTGTTTTTT.

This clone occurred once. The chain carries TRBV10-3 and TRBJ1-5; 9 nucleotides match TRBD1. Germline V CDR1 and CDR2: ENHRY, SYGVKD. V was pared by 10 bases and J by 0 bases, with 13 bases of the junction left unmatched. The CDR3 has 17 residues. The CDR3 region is CATRRTGETYSNQPQHF. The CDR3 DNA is TGTGCCACCCGAAGGACAGGGGAAACATATAGCAATCAGCCCCAGCATTTT.

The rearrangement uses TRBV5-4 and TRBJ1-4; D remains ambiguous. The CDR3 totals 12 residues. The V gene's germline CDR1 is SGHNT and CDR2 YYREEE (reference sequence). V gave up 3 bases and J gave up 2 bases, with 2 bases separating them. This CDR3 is CASSSTNEKLFF. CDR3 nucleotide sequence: TGTGCCAGCAGCTCTACTAATGAAAAACTGTTTTTT.

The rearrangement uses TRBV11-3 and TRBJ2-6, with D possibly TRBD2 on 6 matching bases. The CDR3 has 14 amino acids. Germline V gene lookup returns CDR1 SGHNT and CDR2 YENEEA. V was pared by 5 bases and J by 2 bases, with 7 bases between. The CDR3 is CASSPGAGANVLTF. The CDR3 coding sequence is TGTGCCAGCAGCCCGGGGGCTGGGGCCAACGTCCTGACTTTC.

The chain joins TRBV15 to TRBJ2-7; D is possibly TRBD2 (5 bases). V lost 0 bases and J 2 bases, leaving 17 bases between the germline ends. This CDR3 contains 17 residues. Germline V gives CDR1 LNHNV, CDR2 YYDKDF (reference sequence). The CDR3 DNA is TGTGCCACCAGCAGAGAAAAAGGGAGCCAAGCACCCTACGAGCAGTACTTC. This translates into CATSREKGSQAPYEQYF.

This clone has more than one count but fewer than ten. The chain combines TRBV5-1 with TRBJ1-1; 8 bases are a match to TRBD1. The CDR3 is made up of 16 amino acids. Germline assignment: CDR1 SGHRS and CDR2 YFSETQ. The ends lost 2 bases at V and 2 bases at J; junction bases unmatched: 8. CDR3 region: CASSLGSGGINTEAFF. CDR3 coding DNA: TGCGCCAGCAGCTTAGGGTCAGGGGGCATAAACACTGAAGCTTTCTTT.

The chain's CDR3 is CASSWTGPNTEAFF. DNA for the CDR3: TGTGCCAGCAGCTGGACAGGGCCAAACACTGAAGCTTTCTTT. The V call is TRBV2, the J call TRBJ1-1, with TRBD1 matching 8 bases. Germline V gene data show CDR1 as SNHLY and CDR2 as FYNNEI. V shed 6 bases and J 2 bases; nucleotides not matched to a gene: 5. There are 14 residues in the CDR3.

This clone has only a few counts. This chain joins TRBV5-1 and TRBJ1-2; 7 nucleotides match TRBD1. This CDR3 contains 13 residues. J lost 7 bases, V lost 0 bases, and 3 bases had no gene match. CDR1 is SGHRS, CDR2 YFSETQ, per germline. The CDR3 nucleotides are TGCGCCAGCAGCTTGGGACAGGGACGTGGCTACACCTTC. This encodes CASSLGQGRGYTF. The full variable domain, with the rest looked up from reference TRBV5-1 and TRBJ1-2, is KAGVTQTPRYLIKTRGQQVTLSCSPISGHRSVSWYQQTPGQGLQFLFEYFSETQRNKGNFPGRFSGRQFSNSRSEMNVSTLELGDSALYLCASSLGQGRGYTFGSGTRLTVV.

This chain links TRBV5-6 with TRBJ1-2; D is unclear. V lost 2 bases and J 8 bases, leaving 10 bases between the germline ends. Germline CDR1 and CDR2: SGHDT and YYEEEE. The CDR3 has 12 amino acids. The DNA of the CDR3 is TGTGCCAGCAGCTTAATGAAGAGGGGCTACACCTTC. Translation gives CASSLMKRGYTF.

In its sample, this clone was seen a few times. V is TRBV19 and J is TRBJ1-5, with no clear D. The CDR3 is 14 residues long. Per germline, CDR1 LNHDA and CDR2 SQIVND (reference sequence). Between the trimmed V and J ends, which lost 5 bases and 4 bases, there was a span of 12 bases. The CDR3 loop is CASSPMRRNQPQHF. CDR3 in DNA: TGTGCCAGTAGTCCCATGAGGAGAAATCAGCCCCAGCATTTT.

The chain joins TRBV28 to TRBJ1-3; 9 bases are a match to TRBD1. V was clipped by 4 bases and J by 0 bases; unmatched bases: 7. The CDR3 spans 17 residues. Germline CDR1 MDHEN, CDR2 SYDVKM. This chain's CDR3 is CASSSGTGPTSGNTIYF. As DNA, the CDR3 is TGTGCCAGCAGTTCCGGGACAGGGCCCACCTCTGGAAACACCATATATTTT.

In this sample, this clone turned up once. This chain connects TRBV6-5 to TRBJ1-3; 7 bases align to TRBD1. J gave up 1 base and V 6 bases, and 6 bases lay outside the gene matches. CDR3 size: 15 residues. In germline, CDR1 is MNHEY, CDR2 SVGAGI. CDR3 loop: CASRAGTVSGNTIYF. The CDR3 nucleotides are TGTGCCAGCAGGGCCGGGACAGTTTCTGGAAACACCATATATTTT.

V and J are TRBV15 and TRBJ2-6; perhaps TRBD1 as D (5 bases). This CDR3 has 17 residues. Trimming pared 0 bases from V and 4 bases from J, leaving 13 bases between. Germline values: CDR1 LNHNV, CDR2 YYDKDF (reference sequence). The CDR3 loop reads CATSRDLAGSGANVLTF. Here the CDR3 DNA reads TGTGCCACCAGCAGAGATCTGGCAGGGTCCGGGGCCAACGTCCTGACTTTC.

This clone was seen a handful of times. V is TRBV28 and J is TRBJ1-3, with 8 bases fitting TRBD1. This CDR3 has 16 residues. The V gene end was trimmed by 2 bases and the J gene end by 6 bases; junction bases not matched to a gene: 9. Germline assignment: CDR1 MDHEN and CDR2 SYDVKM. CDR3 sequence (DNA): TGTGCCAGCAGTTTAAGTAAAGCAGGGGGCTCAAACACCATATATTTT. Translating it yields CASSLSKAGGSNTIYF.

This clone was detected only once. Written as DNA, the CDR3 is TGCAGCGTTGGTGCCGACTTACAAGAGACCCAGTACTTC. Protein product: CSVGADLQETQYF. The J gene is TRBJ2-5, the V gene TRBV29-1, with no clear D. The CDR3 has 13 residues. V gave up 4 bases and J gave up 2 bases, with 11 bases separating them. Germline CDR1 reads SQVTM; CDR2 reads ANQGSEA.

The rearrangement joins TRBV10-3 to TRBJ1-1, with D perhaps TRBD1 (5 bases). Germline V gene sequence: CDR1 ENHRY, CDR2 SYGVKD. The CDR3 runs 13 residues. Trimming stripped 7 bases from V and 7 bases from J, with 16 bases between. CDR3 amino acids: CAITSGEGSEAFF. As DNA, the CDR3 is TGTGCCATCACCTCCGGGGAGGGGAGTGAAGCTTTCTTT.

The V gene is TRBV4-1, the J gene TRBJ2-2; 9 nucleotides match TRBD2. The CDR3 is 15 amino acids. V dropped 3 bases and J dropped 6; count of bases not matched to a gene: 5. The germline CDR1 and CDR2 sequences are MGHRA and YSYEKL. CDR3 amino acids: CASSQTSGISGELFF. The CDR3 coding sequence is TGCGCCAGCAGCCAGACTAGCGGAATATCCGGGGAGCTGTTTTTT.